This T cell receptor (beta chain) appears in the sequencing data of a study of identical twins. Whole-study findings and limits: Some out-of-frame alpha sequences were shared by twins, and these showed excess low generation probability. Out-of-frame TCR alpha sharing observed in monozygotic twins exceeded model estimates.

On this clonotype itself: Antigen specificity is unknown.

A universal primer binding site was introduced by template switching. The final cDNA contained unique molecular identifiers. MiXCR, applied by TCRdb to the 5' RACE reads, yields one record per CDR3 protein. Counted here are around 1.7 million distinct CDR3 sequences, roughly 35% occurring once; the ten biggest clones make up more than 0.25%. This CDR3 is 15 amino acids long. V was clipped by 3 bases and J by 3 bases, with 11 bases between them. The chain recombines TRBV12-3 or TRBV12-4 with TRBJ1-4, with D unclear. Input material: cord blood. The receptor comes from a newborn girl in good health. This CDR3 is CASSFLGRANEKLFF. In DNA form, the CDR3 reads TGTGCCAGCAGTTTTTTGGGAAGGGCTAATGAAAAACTGTTTTTT.